These 30 T cell receptor beta chains were sequenced from one sample in a study of T cell responses to AZD1222 COVID-19 vaccine. TCRdb's copy holds only in-frame clones and misses some; the assay was immunoSEQ multiplex PCR. The profile shows approximately 170,000 clones, under 95% of them singletons. The sequencing here drew on peripheral blood, taken on day 0 of AZD1222 vaccination. The receptors originated from an adult in good health.

This clone was seen just once. The rearrangement joins TRBV2 to TRBJ2-3; 10 bases match TRBD2. Germline values: CDR1 SNHLY, CDR2 FYNNEI. V shed 3 bases and J 6 bases; nucleotides not matched to a gene: 12. The length of the CDR3 is 17 residues. CDR3 region: CASSDKFRTSGGDTQYF. The CDR3 bases are TGTGCCAGCAGTGATAAATTTCGGACTAGCGGCGGGGATACGCAGTATTTT.

CDR3 region: CASSDPGNSDYGYTF. The CDR3 DNA sequence: TGTGCCAGCAGTGACCCAGGGAATTCGGACTATGGCTACACCTTC. V is TRBV6-1 and J is TRBJ1-2; D is perhaps TRBD1 (5 bases). The germline CDR1 and CDR2 sequences are MNHNS and SASEGT. This CDR3 has 15 amino acids. Trimming took off 3 bases at V and 3 bases at J, with 14 bases between the two ends.

The rearrangement joins TRBV4-2 to TRBJ2-5; 9 nucleotides align to TRBD2. Germline V gives CDR1 LGHNA, CDR2 YNFKEQ. The CDR3 runs to 16 residues. Losses at the gene ends were 0 bases for V and 4 bases for J; bases not matched to a gene: 6. CDR3 region: CASSQDLGSGRETQYF. For the CDR3, the DNA is TGTGCCAGCAGCCAAGATCTCGGTAGCGGGAGAGAGACCCAGTACTTC.

The J gene is TRBJ2-1, the V gene TRBV7-9; TRBD2 aligns across 9 bases. V lost 5 bases to trimming and J lost 4 bases; unmatched junction nucleotides: 15. The CDR3 spans 18 residues. The germline CDR1 and CDR2 sequences are SEHNR and FQNEAQ (reference sequence). CDR3 in amino acids: CASSPRPGRREGYNEQFF. The CDR3 coding sequence is TGTGCCAGCAGCCCTAGGCCGGGGCGGCGGGAGGGATACAATGAGCAGTTCTTC.

Only one count was recorded for this clone. This chain links TRBV6-5 with TRBJ2-5; D is ambiguous. The V gene lost 0 bases and the J gene lost 2 bases, with 7 bases spanning the gap. Looked up from germline, CDR1 is MNHEY and CDR2 is SVGAGI. The CDR3 contains 14 residues. CDR3 sequence: CASSYSMQQETQYF. In nucleotides, the CDR3 is TGTGCCAGCAGTTACTCGATGCAGCAAGAGACCCAGTACTTC.

The chain carries TRBV23-1 and TRBJ2-7; D is unresolved. TRBV23-1 is an ORF, with its function uncertain. The V and J ends lost 1 base and 4 bases respectively, with 11 bases between them. The CDR3 sequence is 14 residues long. CDR3 nucleotide sequence: TGCGCCAGCAGTCAATGGGGTGGATCATACGAGCAGTACTTC. This gives the protein CASSQWGGSYEQYF.

This rearrangement joins TRBV2 to TRBJ1-1, with 11 bases matching TRBD1. Germline lookup yields CDR1 SNHLY and CDR2 FYNNEI. The length of the CDR3 is 14 residues. The J segment lost 11 bases and the V segment lost 7 bases, leaving 12 bases of the junction unmatched. CDR3 in amino acids: CASTPQTGTGGAFF. Here the CDR3 DNA reads TGTGCCAGCACCCCGCAAACCGGGACAGGGGGTGCTTTCTTT.

V and J are TRBV4-1 and TRBJ1-3; no firm D call. The length of the CDR3 is 14 residues. V was cut by 3 bases and J by 0 bases, with 6 bases left in between. Germline CDR1 and CDR2: MGHRA and YSYEKL. The CDR3 region has the DNA TGCGCCAGCAGCCAGGGTCCCTCTGGAAACACCATATATTTT. The encoded protein is CASSQGPSGNTIYF.

The CDR3 reads CASRRDVSIEKLFF. Here the CDR3 DNA reads TGTGCCAGCAGACGCGACGTATCCATCGAAAAACTGTTTTTT. The chain uses TRBV6-6 and TRBJ1-4; D gene uncertain. This CDR3 is 14 amino acids long. CDR1 and CDR2 (germline): MNHNY, SVGAGI (reference sequence). Trimming took 6 bases from V and 8 from J, leaving 16 bases between them.

This chain links TRBV5-4 with TRBJ1-1; no firm D call. The length of the CDR3 is 13 residues. The V end was cut by 3 bases, the J end by 0 bases, with 6 bases between. Germline V gives CDR1 SGHNT, CDR2 YYREEE (reference sequence). In DNA form, the CDR3 reads TGTGCCAGCAGCTCGGACTTGAACACTGAAGCTTTCTTT. This encodes CASSSDLNTEAFF.

This chain joins TRBV7-8 and TRBJ2-1, with D maybe TRBD1 (5 bases). Germline CDR1 reads SGHVS; CDR2 reads FQNEAQ. The CDR3 runs to 14 residues. V was pared by 7 bases and J by 4 bases, with 14 bases between. CDR3: CASKGQGAYNEQFF. The DNA of the CDR3 is TGTGCCAGCAAGGGTCAGGGTGCATACAATGAGCAGTTCTTC.

The chain joins TRBV7-8 to TRBJ2-3; the D call may be TRBD1 or TRBD2 (5 bases each). This CDR3 is built from 14 residues. The V gene lost 3 bases and the J gene lost 4 bases, with 11 bases spanning the gap. From germline, CDR1 is SGHVS and CDR2 FQNEAQ. CDR3 amino acids: CASSFGTKPDTQYF. CDR3 DNA sequence: TGTGCCAGCAGCTTCGGGACCAAACCAGATACGCAGTATTTT.

V usage is TRBV3-1 (or the pseudogene TRBV3-2) and J usage is TRBJ1-1; the D is unclear. The V end lost 4 bases, the J end lost 2 bases, and 5 bases lay between the germline ends. The CDR3 is made up of 12 amino acids. Germline-derived CDR1 and CDR2 are LGHDT and YNNKEL (reference sequence). CDR3 protein: CASSRINTEAFF. In nucleotides, the CDR3 is TGTGCCAGCAGCCGGATAAACACTGAAGCTTTCTTT.

The genes are TRBV4-2 and TRBJ2-1; a weak D match, TRBD2 (5 bases). The CDR3 spans 16 residues. Germline V lookup: CDR1 LGHNA, CDR2 YNFKEQ. The V gene lost 2 bases and the J gene lost 0 bases, with 11 bases spanning the gap. This CDR3 reads CASSQLFRDSYNEQFF. The CDR3 coding sequence is TGTGCCAGCAGCCAACTTTTCCGGGACTCCTACAATGAGCAGTTCTTC.

The V call is TRBV4-2, the J call TRBJ1-2; D gene ambiguous. V lost 2 bases, J lost 14 bases, and 18 bases lay in between. This CDR3 spans 13 amino acids. CDR1 LGHNA and CDR2 YNFKEQ come from the germline V gene. CDR3 in amino acids: CASSQPPDGLRTF. In DNA, the CDR3 is TGTGCCAGCAGCCAACCGCCGGACGGCTTGAGGACCTTC.

This chain uses TRBV6-6 with TRBJ1-5, with D maybe TRBD1 (5 bases). The CDR3 has 16 residues. Germline-derived CDR1 and CDR2 are MNHNY and SVGAGI (reference sequence). V lost 6 bases to trimming and J lost 3 bases, with 18 bases between them. The CDR3 nucleotides read TGTGCCAGCAGAAAAAACCGGGACGGCTTCAATCAGCCCCAGCATTTT. Its protein product is CASRKNRDGFNQPQHF.

This chain uses TRBV18 with TRBJ2-1; 10 nucleotides match TRBD2. Germline loops: CDR1 KGHSH, CDR2 LQKENI. This CDR3 spans 16 amino acids. Unmatched junction bases numbered 4, after V lost 5 bases and J lost 0 bases. The CDR3 nucleotides are TGTGCCAGCTCAGCTAGCGGGAGTTTCTCCTACAATGAGCAGTTCTTC. Translated: CASSASGSFSYNEQFF.

V is TRBV9 and J is TRBJ2-3, with unresolved D. This CDR3 is 12 amino acids long. Germline loops: CDR1 SGDLS, CDR2 YYNGEE. Trimming took 0 bases from V and 4 from J, leaving 3 bases between them. CDR3 DNA sequence: TGTGCCAGCAGCGTAGACGCAGATACGCAGTATTTT. Translation: CASSVDADTQYF.

The CDR3 spells CSASGVSNTEAFF. The CDR3 bases are TGCAGCGCCTCAGGGGTATCGAACACTGAAGCTTTCTTT. The gene calls are TRBV29-1 and TRBJ1-1, with D possibly being TRBD1 (6 bases). The CDR3 is 13 amino acids. Trimming cost V 7 bases and J 1 base, with 13 bases left between them. Germline CDR1 reads SQVTM; CDR2 reads ANQGSEA.

The V and J genes are TRBV28 and TRBJ2-5, with 9 bases matching TRBD1. Germline loops: CDR1 MDHEN, CDR2 SYDVKM. Unmatched junction bases numbered 8, after V lost 2 bases and J lost 1 base. This CDR3 has 17 amino acids. The CDR3 sequence: CASSLPSGTGFQETQYF. The CDR3 DNA is TGTGCCAGCAGTTTACCTTCCGGGACAGGGTTCCAAGAGACCCAGTACTTC.

The chain links TRBV6-6 to TRBJ1-5; weak D call: TRBD1 (6 bases). CDR3 length: 16 residues. V was shortened by 5 bases and J by 9 bases, with 23 bases between the two germline ends. In germline, CDR1 is MNHNY, CDR2 SVGAGI (reference sequence). The CDR3 is CASSPGDTGSWGPQHF. Here the CDR3 DNA reads TGTGCCAGCAGTCCAGGAGATACAGGGTCGTGGGGGCCCCAGCATTTT.

The rearrangement uses TRBV7-3 and TRBJ2-1; D not certain. Trimming took off 5 bases at V and 15 bases at J, with 20 bases between the two ends. CDR1 is SGHTA and CDR2 is FQGTGA in the germline V gene. The CDR3 covers 13 residues. CDR3 region: CASSPSPESVVFF. In nucleotides, the CDR3 is TGTGCCAGCAGCCCCTCTCCTGAGTCGGTAGTGTTCTTC.

The DNA for the CDR3 is TGTGCCACCGGACCCATTTGGGAGGCTGAAGCTTTCTTT. Its translation is CATGPIWEAEAFF. The J gene is TRBJ1-1, the V gene TRBV10-3; no firm D call. The CDR3 extends over 13 amino acids. The germline V gene has CDR1 ENHRY and CDR2 SYGVKD. V lost 10 bases and J lost 6, with 18 bases in between.

The chain links TRBV5-1 to TRBJ2-1; D is ambiguous. The ends were cut back, 0 bases at V and 0 bases at J, with 10 bases in the middle. The CDR3 runs to 16 residues. Germline CDR1 reads SGHRS; CDR2 reads YFSETQ. CDR3 protein: CASSLDPGTSYNEQFF. The CDR3 DNA sequence: TGCGCCAGCAGCTTGGATCCTGGAACCTCCTACAATGAGCAGTTCTTC.

The chain uses TRBV19 and TRBJ2-7; 9 bases line up with TRBD1. The junction had 4 bases not matched to a gene; V was cut back by 6 bases and J by 4 bases. This CDR3 is built from 13 residues. Germline values: CDR1 LNHDA, CDR2 SQIVND (reference sequence). The CDR3 DNA follows: TGTGCCAGTAGGGGGACAGGGCGGTACGAGCAGTACTTC. Its translation is CASRGTGRYEQYF.

The chain recombines TRBV7-9 with TRBJ2-5; D is uncertain. The CDR3 runs 13 residues. Trimming pared 3 bases from V and 5 bases from J, leaving 10 bases between. Germline V gene sequence: CDR1 SEHNR, CDR2 FQNEAQ (reference sequence). The CDR3 reads CASSFTGLETQYF. In DNA form, the CDR3 reads TGTGCCAGCAGCTTCACTGGGTTGGAGACCCAGTACTTC. The full variable domain, in which reference TRBV7-9 and TRBJ2-5 provide the parts outside the CDR3, is DTGVSQNPRHKITKRGQNVTFRCDPISEHNRLYWYRQTLGQGPEFLTYFQNEAQLEKSRLLSDRFSAERPKGSFSTLEIQRTEQGDSAMYLCASSFTGLETQYFGPGTRLLVL.

V gene TRBV20-1 combines with J gene TRBJ2-1, with D unclear. The CDR3 loop spans 10 amino acids. The germline V and J ends were trimmed by 5 bases and 12 bases, with 11 bases remaining between them. CDR1 and CDR2 (germline): DFQATT, SNEGSKA (reference sequence). The CDR3 spells CSAGDESQFF. The DNA for the CDR3 is TGCAGTGCTGGGGATGAGTCGCAGTTCTTC.

V usage is TRBV28 and J usage is TRBJ2-7; D gene unclear. The ends were cut back, 1 base at V and 5 bases at J, with 6 bases in the middle. Germline V lookup: CDR1 MDHEN, CDR2 SYDVKM. The CDR3 consists of 12 residues. This CDR3 reads CASSLYVHEQYF. In DNA form, the CDR3 reads TGTGCCAGCAGTTTATACGTCCACGAGCAGTACTTC. Based on the CDR3 plus reference TRBV28 and TRBJ2-7, the full variable domain is DVKVTQSSRYLVKRTGEKVFLECVQDMDHENMFWYRQDPGLGLRLIYFSYDVKMKEKGDIPEGYSVSREKKERFSLILESASTNQTSMYLCASSLYVHEQYFGPGTRLTVT.

The chain uses TRBV7-6 and TRBJ2-1, with 11 bases fitting TRBD2. Germline V gives CDR1 SGHVS, CDR2 FNYEAQ. After removal of 1 base from V and 0 bases from J, the junction contained 11 bases not matched to a gene. The CDR3 has 20 amino acids. The CDR3 reads CASSLDPGLAASSSYNEQFF. The CDR3 bases are TGTGCCAGCAGCTTAGATCCGGGACTAGCGGCGTCAAGCTCCTACAATGAGCAGTTCTTC.

This chain joins TRBV7-3 and TRBJ2-2, with D uncertain. CDR3 length: 13 residues. V lost 1 base and J 2 bases, leaving 2 bases between the germline ends. Germline assignment: CDR1 SGHTA and CDR2 FQGTGA. Here the CDR3 reads CASSLINTGELFF. The CDR3 coding sequence is TGTGCCAGCAGCTTAATCAACACCGGGGAGCTGTTTTTT.